This TCR beta chain emerged from a study of T cells in localized non-small cell lung cancer. This clone has just one count. Assay used: immunoSEQ multiplex PCR; TCRdb lists only in-frame clones, some missing. The table records around 80,000 clones, 80% of them present only once. Germline values: CDR1 MGHRA, CDR2 YSYEKL. V lost 5 bases and J 0 bases, leaving 11 bases between the germline ends. The CDR3 covers 15 residues. The sequencing here drew on PBMCs, taken before any cancer treatment. The chain employs TRBV4-1 and TRBJ2-4; D perhaps matches TRBD2 (6 bases). The receptor comes from a man between 40 and 69 years old with stage II squamous cell lung carcinoma. The CDR3 coding sequence is TGCGCCAGCAGCGCTCCGGGACTAGCCAAAAACATTCAGTACTTC. It yields the protein CASSAPGLAKNIQYF.